This T cell receptor beta chain was observed in a study of blood T cell repertoires in COVID-19. Study information: Sources were T cells, B-cell-depleted T cells, or PBMCs; the material itself was cDNA or gDNA.

Method: immunoSEQ multiplex PCR; TCRdb's copy keeps in-frame clones and lacks some. Of about 15,000 clones listed, about 80% are singletons. The CDR3 sequence is 15 residues long. V usage is TRBV21-1 and J usage is TRBJ2-2; the table's D call TRBD2 went unverified against the DNA. TRBV21-1 is annotated as a pseudogene. The receptor was derived from a woman in her seventies with active COVID-19. The material sequenced was peripheral blood. The CDR3 is CASSKLRELAGELFF. In DNA form, the CDR3 reads TGTGCCAGCAGCAAACTGCGGGAGCTCGCCGGGGAGCTGTTTTTT.